The present T cell receptor beta chain was sequenced within a study of breast tumors, draining lymph nodes, adjacent tissues. MiXCR, run by TCRdb on the multiplex PCR reads, gives a single entry per CDR3 protein. Of fewer than 15,000 distinct CDR3 sequences listed, 62% were seen once; the top ten hold around 54%. CDR3 length equals 15 residues. Per germline, CDR1 SGHTA and CDR2 FQGNSA. This clonotype has only one observation. The germline gene is not matched at one end of the junction; a read error may be the cause. This TCR was sampled from a female donor with breast cancer. Some clones in this sample may be carry-over from other donors' samples. Sequencing used tumor-adjacent breast tissue. The V gene is TRBV7-2, the J gene TRBJ2-7; 11 nucleotides line up with TRBD2. Written as DNA, the CDR3 is TGTGCAAGCAGTTTCGGGACTAGCGGAGCCTACGAGCAGTACTTC. Protein product: CASSFGTSGAYEQYF.